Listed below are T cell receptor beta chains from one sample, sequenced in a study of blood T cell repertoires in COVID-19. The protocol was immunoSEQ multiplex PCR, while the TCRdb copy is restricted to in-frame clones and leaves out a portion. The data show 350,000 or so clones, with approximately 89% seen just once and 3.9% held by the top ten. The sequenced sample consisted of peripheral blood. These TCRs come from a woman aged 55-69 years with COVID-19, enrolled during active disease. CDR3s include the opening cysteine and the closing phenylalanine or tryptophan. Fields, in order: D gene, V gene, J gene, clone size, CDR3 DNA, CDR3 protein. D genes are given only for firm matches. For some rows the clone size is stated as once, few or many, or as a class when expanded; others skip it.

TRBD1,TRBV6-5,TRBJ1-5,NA,TGTGCCAGCAGCCTTGAAGGGACAGGGTGGCAGCCCCAGCATTTT,CASSLEGTGWQPQHF
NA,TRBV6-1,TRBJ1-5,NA,TGTGCCAGCAGTGACCGGGTACGGCAGCCCCAGCATTTT,CASSDRVRQPQHF
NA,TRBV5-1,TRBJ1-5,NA,TGCGCCAGCAGCCCGTGGGCCAAGGAGGTGGGTCAGCCCCAGCATTTT,CASSPWAKEVGQPQHF
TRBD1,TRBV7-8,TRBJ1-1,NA,TGTGCCAGCAGCTTAAGCCAGGGGGCGTCTGAAGCTTTCTTT,CASSLSQGASEAFF
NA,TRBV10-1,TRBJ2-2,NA,TGCGCCAGGGCACTGAACGGGGGTGTTAACACCGGGGAGCTGTTTTTT,CARALNGGVNTGELFF
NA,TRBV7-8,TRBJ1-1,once,TGTGCCAGCAGCTTAGTCCGGGGTAACACTGAAGCTTTCTTT,CASSLVRGNTEAFF
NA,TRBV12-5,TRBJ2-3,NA,TGTGCTAGTGGTTTGCTAGGGGTCACAGATACGCAGTATTTT,CASGLLGVTDTQYF
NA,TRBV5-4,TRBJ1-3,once,TGTGCCAGCAGCTTTCGGGGGGTCGGAAACACCATATATTTT,CASSFRGVGNTIYF
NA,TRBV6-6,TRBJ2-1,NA,TGTGCCAGCAGTTACTCGGGCAGTTACAATGAGCAGTTCTTC,CASSYSGSYNEQFF
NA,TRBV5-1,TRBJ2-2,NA,TGCGCCAGCAGCTTGGGAGCAAACACCGGGGAGCTGTTTTTT,CASSLGANTGELFF
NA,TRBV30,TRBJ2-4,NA,TGTGCCTGGAGTGTAAACAGGGTCAGTGGGCTAGCCAAAAACATTCAGTACTTC,CAWSVNRVSGLAKNIQYF
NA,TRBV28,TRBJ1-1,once,TGTGCCAGCAGTTCTCCGGGACACCCCATGAACACTGAAGCTTTCTTT,CASSSPGHPMNTEAFF
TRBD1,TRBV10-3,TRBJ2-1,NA,TGTGCCATCAGCCCGCTCGACAGGGGGGATGAGCAGTTCTTC,CAISPLDRGDEQFF
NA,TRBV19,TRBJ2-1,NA,TGTGCCAGTAGTCCTACCCTACCCCCGCGTACCTACAATGAGCAGTTCTTC,CASSPTLPPRTYNEQFF
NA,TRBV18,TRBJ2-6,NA,TGTGCCAGCTCACCATTGGTTTTGGCAGGGGTCTACTCTGGGGCCAACGTCCTGACTTTC,CASSPLVLAGVYSGANVLTF
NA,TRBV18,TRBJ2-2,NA,TGTGCCAGCTCACCATCGACAGACAACACCGGGGAGCTGTTTTTT,CASSPSTDNTGELFF
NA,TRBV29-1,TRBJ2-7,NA,TGCAGCGTAATAGCTCCAGTCGAGCAGTACTTC,CSVIAPVEQYF
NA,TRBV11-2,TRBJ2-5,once,TGTGCCAGCAGCCCAGACTTAACCCAGTACTTC,CASSPDLTQYF
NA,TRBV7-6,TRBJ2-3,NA,TGTGCCAGCAGCTTAGGTGACAGAATCACAGATACGCAGTATTTT,CASSLGDRITDTQYF
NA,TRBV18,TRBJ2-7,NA,TGTGCCAGCTCACAAAACAGGGACGACGAGCAGTACTTC,CASSQNRDDEQYF
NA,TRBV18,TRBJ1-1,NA,TGTGCCAGCTCACCATCCATAGGGGGATTGGGAACTGAAGCTTTCTTT,CASSPSIGGLGTEAFF
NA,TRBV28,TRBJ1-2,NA,TGTGCCAGCAGTACCCCGGACAGACTAAACTATGGCTACACCTTC,CASSTPDRLNYGYTF
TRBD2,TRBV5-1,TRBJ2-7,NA,TGCGCCAGCAGCACCCAACCGGGACTAGCTTCCTACGAGCAGTACTTC,CASSTQPGLASYEQYF
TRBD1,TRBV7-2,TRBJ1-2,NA,TGTGCCAGCAGCTTGTCCGGGACAGACTATGGCTACACCTTC,CASSLSGTDYGYTF
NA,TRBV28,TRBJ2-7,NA,TGTGCCAGCAGTTTAGGGGGCGGGGGTTACTACGAGCAGTACTTC,CASSLGGGGYYEQYF
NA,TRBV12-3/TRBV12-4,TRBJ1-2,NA,TGTGCCAGCAGTACCGGGGCTAACTATGGCTACACCTTC,CASSTGANYGYTF
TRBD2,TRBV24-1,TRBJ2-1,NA,TGTGCCACCAGTGATTTAGGACTAGCGGGTTACAATGAGCAGTTCTTC,CATSDLGLAGYNEQFF
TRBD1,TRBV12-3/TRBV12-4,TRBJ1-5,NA,TGTGCCAGCACCAGGGACAGTGGGCAGCCCCAGCATTTT,CASTRDSGQPQHF
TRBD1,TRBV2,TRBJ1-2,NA,TGTGCCAGCAGTGAGACACAGGGGGGAACCTATCAAGGCTACACCTTC,CASSETQGGTYQGYTF
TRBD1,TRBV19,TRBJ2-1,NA,TGTGCCAGTAGTGGGAGACTGACAGGGGGTTTTGAGCAGTTCTTC,CASSGRLTGGFEQFF
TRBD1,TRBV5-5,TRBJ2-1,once,TGTGCCAGCAGCCTCGGGACAGGGGGCTACAATGAGCAGTTCTTC,CASSLGTGGYNEQFF
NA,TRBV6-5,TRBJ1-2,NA,TGTGCCAGCAGTTACGACGGCGGGTATGGCTACACCTTC,CASSYDGGYGYTF
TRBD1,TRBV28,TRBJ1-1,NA,TGTGCCAGCAGTTCCCGCGGGACAGGCTTGGCTGAAGCTTTCTTT,CASSSRGTGLAEAFF
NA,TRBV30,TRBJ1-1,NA,TGTGCCTGGAGTGGCTCAAGGGGAACTGAAGCTTTCTTT,CAWSGSRGTEAFF
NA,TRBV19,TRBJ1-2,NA,TGTGCCAGCTCTTACAATTATGGCTACACCTTC,CASSYNYGYTF
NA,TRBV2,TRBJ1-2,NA,TGTGCCAGCAATCTACAGGGAATCGATGGCTACACCTTC,CASNLQGIDGYTF
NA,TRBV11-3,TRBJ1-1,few,TGTGCCAGCAGCTCAAACGAGGCCACTGAAGCTTTCTTT,CASSSNEATEAFF
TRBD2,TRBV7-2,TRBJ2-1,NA,TGTGCCAGCAGGGGCCCGCTCGTGGGGGGGGGCTACAATGAGCAGTTCTTC,CASRGPLVGGGYNEQFF
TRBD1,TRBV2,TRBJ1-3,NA,TGTGCCAGCAGGACTCTCAGGACAGGCTCTGGAAACACCATATATTTT,CASRTLRTGSGNTIYF
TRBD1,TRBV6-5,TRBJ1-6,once,TGTGCCAGCAGTCCCCGACAGGGTTGGAAATCACCCCTCCACTTT,CASSPRQGWKSPLHF
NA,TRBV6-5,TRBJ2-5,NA,TGTGCCAGTATGGGCAATCAAGAGACCCAGTACTTC,CASMGNQETQYF
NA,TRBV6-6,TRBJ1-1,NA,TGTGCCAGCAGTTCACGGACTGAAGCTTTCTTT,CASSSRTEAFF
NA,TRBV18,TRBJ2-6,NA,TGTGCCAGTAATGCCGGTTATGGCTCTGGGGCCAACGTCCTGACTTTC,CASNAGYGSGANVLTF
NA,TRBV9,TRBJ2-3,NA,TGTGCCAGCAGCGCAGGTGGGGGGGGCCGCACAGATACGCAGTATTTT,CASSAGGGGRTDTQYF
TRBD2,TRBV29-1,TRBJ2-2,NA,TGCAGCATTACAGCGGGGGGGACCGGGGAGCTGTTTTTT,CSITAGGTGELFF
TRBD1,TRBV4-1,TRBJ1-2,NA,TGCGCCAGCAGCCAAGATGTGGGGACAGGGTCCAGGGGTGGCTACACCTTC,CASSQDVGTGSRGGYTF
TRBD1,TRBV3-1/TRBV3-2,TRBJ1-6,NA,TGTGCCAGCAGACCCTTGGACAGGATGTTCTCTCCCCTCCACTTT,CASRPLDRMFSPLHF
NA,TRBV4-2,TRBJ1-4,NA,TGTGCCAGCAGCCAAGCGCGGGAGTCGACTAATGAAAAACTGTTTTTT,CASSQARESTNEKLFF
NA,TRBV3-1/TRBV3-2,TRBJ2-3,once,TGTGCCAGCAGGCTACAGGGTATAGATACGCAGTATTTT,CASRLQGIDTQYF
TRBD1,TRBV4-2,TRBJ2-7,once,TGTGCCAGCAGCGCCTGGGACAGGGTCGACGAGCAGTACTTC,CASSAWDRVDEQYF